The 18 T cell receptor beta chains given below trace back to one sample, sequenced in a study of T cells after yellow fever vaccination. MiXCR, applied by TCRdb to the 5' RACE reads, yields one record per CDR3 protein. The sample contains over 150,000 distinct CDR3 sequences, 6.2% of which appear only once. The specimen comprised CD4+ T cells sorted from PBMCs, sampled on the day of the first yellow fever vaccination. The receptors derive from a man aged 18 to 35 who received the YFV17D yellow fever vaccine.

This clonotype has ten or more counts. The chain recombines TRBV5-5 with TRBJ1-1; D is undetermined. CDR3 length: 13 amino acids. Germline V lookup: CDR1 SGHKS, CDR2 YYEKEE (reference sequence). V was trimmed by 2 bases and J by 3 bases, leaving 8 bases between them. CDR3 coding DNA: TGTGCCAGCAGCTTAGCACATGACACTGAAGCTTTCTTT. Translation: CASSLAHDTEAFF.

Here the CDR3 reads CASSRSLAGGPYNEQFF. In nucleotides, the CDR3 is TGCGCCAGCAGCAGATCACTAGCGGGGGGCCCCTACAATGAGCAGTTCTTC. The chain recombines TRBV5-1 with TRBJ2-1; 12 positions match TRBD2. Germline V gives CDR1 SGHRS, CDR2 YFSETQ. This CDR3 region has 17 residues. Trimming cost V 4 bases and J 2 bases; bases outside gene matches: 7.

A word on this clonotype: Given a much more abundant clone one base away, this may be a read error. This chain connects TRBV29-1 to TRBJ2-5; 11 bases line up with TRBD2. The CDR3 spans 15 residues. The J segment lost 5 bases and the V segment lost 4 bases, leaving 9 bases of the junction unmatched. Per the germline V gene, CDR1 is SQVTM and CDR2 is ANQGSEA. The CDR3 nucleotides read TGCAGCGTTGTTTATCTAGCGGGGGGCCATGAGACCCAGTACTTC. It yields the protein CSVVYLAGGHETQYF. Complete variable domain (other parts from reference TRBV29-1 and TRBJ2-5): SAVISQKPSRDICQRGTSLTIQCQVDSQVTMMFWYRQQPGQSLTLIATANQGSEATYESGFVIDKFPISRPNLTFSTLTVSNMSPEDSSIYLCSVVYLAGGHETQYFGPGTRLLVL.

This clonotype was detected ten times or more. The chain links TRBV12-3 or TRBV12-4 to TRBJ2-2, with TRBD2 matching 7 bases. This CDR3 comprises 16 residues. With 7 bases clipped from V and 5 bases from J, the junction kept 13 bases outside the gene matches. The CDR3 bases are TGTGCCAGCACCGGGACTACCAAATTGCGGACCGGGGAGCTGTTTTTT. This encodes CASTGTTKLRTGELFF.

In this sample, this clonotype turned up many times. The chain employs TRBV11-3 and TRBJ2-2; TRBD1 might be the D (5 bases). Germline V gene sequence: CDR1 SGHNT, CDR2 YENEEA. Trimming took off 4 bases at V and 1 base at J, with 16 bases between the two ends. The CDR3 is made up of 17 amino acids. The CDR3 nucleotides are TGTGCCAGCAGCTCGCGGCAAGGGGATGTGAACACCGGGGAGCTGTTTTTT. Its protein is CASSSRQGDVNTGELFF.

This rearrangement joins TRBV5-1 to TRBJ2-3, with a possible D match to TRBD2 (5 bases). This CDR3 is 15 amino acids long. Per germline, CDR1 SGHRS and CDR2 YFSETQ. V was shortened by 7 bases and J by 1 base, with 16 bases between the two germline ends. This chain's CDR3 is CASGRMALGTDTQYF. CDR3 in DNA: TGCGCCAGCGGGAGAATGGCCCTAGGCACAGATACGCAGTATTTT.

This clonotype was observed many times. Here the CDR3 DNA reads TGTGCCAGCAGGGTCAGGAGGGCGGGAGGCTACACCTTC. Translating gives CASRVRRAGGYTF. The J gene is TRBJ1-2, the V gene TRBV28, with unresolved D. The CDR3 contains 13 residues. V was trimmed by 6 bases and J by 8 bases, leaving 16 bases between them. Germline V lookup: CDR1 MDHEN, CDR2 SYDVKM.

This clonotype was counted many times. The V gene is TRBV29-1, the J gene TRBJ2-3; D remains unclear. The V end lost 3 bases, the J end lost 4 bases, and 8 bases lay between the germline ends. Germline assignment: CDR1 SQVTM and CDR2 ANQGSEA. The CDR3 covers 12 residues. CDR3 nucleotide sequence: TGCAGCGTTGACGTAGCTGCAGATACGCAGTATTTT. This codes for CSVDVAADTQYF.

J is TRBJ1-1 and V is TRBV5-1; 8 nucleotides agree with TRBD1. The CDR3 has 13 amino acids. Trimming removed 5 bases from V and 6 bases from J; junction bases left unmatched: 6. Germline assignment: CDR1 SGHRS and CDR2 YFSETQ. The CDR3 sequence is CASSKDRGAEAFF. The CDR3 nucleotides read TGCGCCAGCAGTAAAGACAGGGGCGCTGAAGCTTTCTTT.

This clonotype was detected many times. J is TRBJ2-2 and V is TRBV12-3 or TRBV12-4; 7 bases align to TRBD1. The V segment lost 7 bases and the J segment 1 base; nucleotides outside the gene matches: 6. The CDR3 runs 15 residues. The CDR3 sequence is CASTPDRMNTGELFF. The CDR3, as DNA: TGTGCCAGCACCCCGGACAGGATGAACACCGGGGAGCTGTTTTTT.

A few counts support this clonotype. The V call is TRBV19, the J call TRBJ1-1; the D is unclear. Trimming left V 6 bases short and J 1 base short, with 9 bases between. This CDR3 spans 13 amino acids. Germline V gene data show CDR1 as LNHDA and CDR2 as SQIVND (reference sequence). The CDR3 coding sequence is TGTGCCAGTAGATCACGGGGGAACACTGAAGCTTTCTTT. This translates into CASRSRGNTEAFF.

The CDR3 DNA follows: TGTGCCAGCAGCCTACAGGGGATTCGAAATTCACCCCTCCACTTT. Translating gives CASSLQGIRNSPLHF. The V call is TRBV12-3 or TRBV12-4, the J call TRBJ1-6, with 7 bases identical to TRBD1. The ends lost 6 bases at V and 7 bases at J; junction bases unmatched: 9. CDR3 length: 15 amino acids.

The chain carries TRBV6-1 and TRBJ2-7, with 8 bases that match TRBD1. This CDR3 is 15 amino acids long. Germline trimming cut 3 bases from V and 5 bases from J; bases unmatched to any gene: 9. From germline, CDR1 is MNHNS and CDR2 SASEGT. CDR3 nucleotide sequence: TGTGCCAGCAGTGATCCACCGGACAGGGCTGACGAGCAGTACGTC. It codes for CASSDPPDRADEQYV.

This clonotype was counted ten times or more. The V call is TRBV12-3 or TRBV12-4, the J call TRBJ1-6; no firm D call. This CDR3 region has 14 residues. V dropped 2 bases and J dropped 6 bases, with 8 bases sitting between them. The CDR3 spells CASSLPRPNSPLHF. The CDR3 region has the DNA TGTGCCAGCAGTTTACCAAGACCTAATTCACCCCTCCACTTT.

This clonotype appeared many times. The chain has TRBV20-1 and TRBJ2-3, with D uncertain. The CDR3 sequence is 16 residues long. The germline V gene encodes CDR1 DFQATT and CDR2 SNEGSKA (reference sequence). Between the trimmed V and J ends, which lost 0 bases and 1 base, there was a span of 14 bases. The CDR3 protein is CSARDLEPKGTDTQYF. The CDR3 region has the DNA TGCAGTGCTAGAGATCTGGAGCCAAAGGGCACAGATACGCAGTATTTT.

This clonotype was detected ten times or more. J is TRBJ2-7 and V is TRBV29-1; D is possibly TRBD1 (6 bases). Germline V gene lookup returns CDR1 SQVTM and CDR2 ANQGSEA. Trimming shortened V by 6 bases and J by 2 bases, and 14 bases separated the two germline ends. This CDR3 spans 13 amino acids. This chain's CDR3 is CSVGPQGTYEQYV. DNA of the CDR3: TGCAGCGTCGGACCCCAGGGGACCTACGAGCAGTACGTC.

This clonotype was found a few times. The chain joins TRBV6-2 or TRBV6-3 to TRBJ2-6; D not certain. The V end was cut by 9 bases, the J end by 0 bases, with 12 bases between. The length of the CDR3 is 15 residues. Per germline, CDR1 MNHEY and CDR2 SVGEGT. The CDR3 DNA reads TGTGCCAGTACCCAACGAAGCTCTGGGGCCAACGTCCTGACTTTC. Residues: CASTQRSSGANVLTF.

This clonotype turned up a few times. The gene calls are TRBV5-1 and TRBJ2-1; tentative D call: TRBD2 (6 bases). Germline-derived CDR1 and CDR2 are SGHRS and YFSETQ. The CDR3 contains 15 residues. V was trimmed by 4 bases and J by 0 bases, leaving 11 bases between them. CDR3 sequence reads: CASSPERVSYNEQFF. Here the CDR3 DNA reads TGCGCCAGCAGCCCGGAGCGGGTCTCCTACAATGAGCAGTTCTTC.